Described below is a single T cell receptor beta chain sequence and its context. HIV-negative, healthy adults without recent acute infections or vaccinations were the donors. This CDR3 has 14 residues. Germline V lookup: CDR1 MNHNS, CDR2 SASEGT. The trim removed 6 bases at V and 2 bases at J, leaving 7 bases unmatched. The authors split each subset's genomic DNA evenly across several immunoSEQ plates. Every unsorted PBMC PCR replicate was loaded with about 300 ng DNA, some 31,000 T cell genomes. Profiled with immunoSEQ multiplex PCR; TCRdb holds only in-frame clones, not every one. This table holds around 530,000 clones, 70% to 80% found once. The record originates from a study of shared clonotypes between healthy human individuals.

Sequenced sample: PBMCs. The sequence was obtained from a middle-aged woman in good health. Some clones in this sample may be carry-over from other donors' samples. The J gene is TRBJ2-7, the V gene TRBV6-1; 7 nucleotides agree with TRBD2. Here the CDR3 DNA reads TGTGCCAGCAGGGAGGGAGGGGAACCCTACGAGCAGTACTTC. Translation: CASREGGEPYEQYF.